The 29 T cell receptor beta chains below were found in one sample sequenced in a study of shared clonotypes between healthy human individuals. Sequenced by immunoSEQ multiplex PCR; TCRdb stores in-frame clones only, minus some. This table holds about 1.9 million clones, 93% found once. Terminally differentiated effector memory CD45RA+ cells were excluded by CCR7 positive selection of CD45RO-negative cells. The source material was naive CD8+ T cells from PBMCs. The receptors were sampled from a man between 18 and 29 years old in good health. Some clones in this sample may be carry-over from other donors' samples.

This clone was seen only once. The chain links TRBV28 to TRBJ2-5; the D call may be TRBD1 or TRBD2 (5 bases each). The CDR3 extends over 15 amino acids. Deletions cut 1 base from V and 5 bases from J, with 14 bases between. The germline CDR1 and CDR2 sequences are MDHEN and SYDVKM. The CDR3 reads CASSLFRGEVETQYF. The CDR3 nucleotides are TGTGCCAGCAGTTTATTCCGGGGCGAGGTTGAGACCCAGTACTTC.

On this clone: This may be a read error: a much more frequent sequence differs by one nucleotide. This sample includes further DNA sequences coding for the same CDR3. The J gene is TRBJ1-1, the V gene TRBV7-9; D ambiguous. The CDR3 runs 11 residues. V was pared by 1 base and J by 8 bases, with 5 bases between. In germline, CDR1 is SEHNR, CDR2 FQNEAQ (reference sequence). CDR3 region: CASSLGTEAFF. For the CDR3, the DNA is TGTGCCAGCAGCTTAGGGACGGAAGCTTTCTTT.

V and J are TRBV9 and TRBJ1-5; 9 nucleotides agree with TRBD1. The CDR3 totals 16 residues. V was clipped by 4 bases and J by 0 bases; unmatched bases: 5. The V gene's germline CDR1 is SGDLS and CDR2 YYNGEE. CDR3 region: CASSRDRVYSNQPQHF. DNA for the CDR3: TGTGCCAGCAGCCGGGACAGGGTGTATAGCAATCAGCCCCAGCATTTT.

The chain recombines TRBV15 with TRBJ1-2; 10 bases match TRBD1. After removal of 4 bases from V and 5 bases from J, the junction contained 7 bases not matched to a gene. Per germline, CDR1 LNHNV and CDR2 YYDKDF (reference sequence). This CDR3 has 15 residues. The CDR3 loop is CATSNPDRGLYGYTF. The CDR3 nucleotides are TGTGCCACCAGCAACCCTGACAGGGGGCTTTATGGCTACACCTTC.

The chain is built from TRBV30 and TRBJ1-4; D is perhaps TRBD1 (5 bases). CDR3 length: 17 amino acids. Germline V gene sequence: CDR1 GTSNPN, CDR2 SVGIG (reference sequence). Trimming left V 5 bases short and J 0 bases short, with 19 bases between. The CDR3 region is CAWGRTGYHATNEKLFF. The CDR3 bases are TGTGCCTGGGGTCGCACAGGATATCATGCAACTAATGAAAAACTGTTTTTT.

V is TRBV5-1 and J is TRBJ2-7; D not certain. The CDR3 extends over 14 amino acids. The germline gives CDR1 SGHRS, CDR2 YFSETQ. V was cut by 7 bases and J by 2 bases, with 16 bases left in between. CDR3 DNA sequence: TGCGCCAGCGGCGTAGGCTTGCTGGCCTACGAGCAGTACTTC. Translating it yields CASGVGLLAYEQYF. Using reference TRBV5-1 and TRBJ2-7 for the parts outside the CDR3, the full variable domain is KAGVTQTPRYLIKTRGQQVTLSCSPISGHRSVSWYQQTPGQGLQFLFEYFSETQRNKGNFPGRFSGRQFSNSRSEMNVSTLELGDSALYLCASGVGLLAYEQYFGPGTRLTVT.

The chain combines TRBV27 with TRBJ2-1; D gene unclear. The ends were cut back, 4 bases at V and 5 bases at J, with 9 bases in the middle. The CDR3 totals 13 residues. CDR1 and CDR2 (germline): MNHEY, SMNVEV (reference sequence). CDR3 residues: CASSYLTNNEQFF. For the CDR3, the DNA is TGTGCCAGCAGTTACCTAACGAACAATGAGCAGTTCTTC.

The rearrangement links TRBV7-9 to TRBJ2-1, with D uncertain. The ends were cut back, 5 bases at V and 4 bases at J, with 18 bases in the middle. The CDR3 covers 16 residues. Germline lookup yields CDR1 SEHNR and CDR2 FQNEAQ (reference sequence). CDR3 sequence: CASSRPSGNPYNEQFF. CDR3 bases: TGTGCCAGCAGCCGCCCCTCCGGTAACCCGTACAATGAGCAGTTCTTC.

The chain employs TRBV19 and TRBJ2-1; 11 bases align to TRBD2. J was trimmed by 9 bases and V by 5 bases; bases with no gene match: 9. CDR3 length: 15 residues. From germline, CDR1 is LNHDA and CDR2 SQIVND (reference sequence). The CDR3 nucleotides are TGTGCCAGTAGTCTAACTAGCGGGAGATTTACTGAGCAGTTCTTC. Protein product: CASSLTSGRFTEQFF.

The CDR3 coding sequence is TGTGCCAGCAGCTCCGGGCTCGAAGGGTACGAGCAGTACTTC. It translates to CASSSGLEGYEQYF. The chain couples TRBV11-2 to TRBJ2-7, with D hard to call. Trimming took 4 bases from V and 4 from J, leaving 14 bases between them. The germline gives CDR1 SGHAT, CDR2 FQNNGV. The CDR3 loop spans 14 amino acids.

Only one count was recorded for this clone. As DNA, the CDR3 is TGTGCCAGCAGGGGGACGGGACAGGGGGAAAGCGAGCAGTACTTC. Translation: CASRGTGQGESEQYF. V gene TRBV2 combines with J gene TRBJ2-7; 11 bases agree with TRBD1. Germline loops: CDR1 SNHLY, CDR2 FYNNEI. The V segment lost 6 bases and the J segment 6 bases; nucleotides outside the gene matches: 10. This CDR3 comprises 15 residues. The full variable domain, in which reference TRBV2 and TRBJ2-7 provide the parts outside the CDR3, is EPEVTQTPSHQVTQMGQEVILRCVPISNHLYFYWYRQILGQKVEFLVSFYNNEISEKSEIFDDQFSVERPDGSNFTLKIRSTKLEDSAMYFCASRGTGQGESEQYFGPGTRLTVT.

J is TRBJ2-5 and V is TRBV5-1; 7 positions match TRBD1. Judging by the DNA end, TRBJ2-7 fits better; the J call may be wrong. Germline loops: CDR1 SGHRS, CDR2 YFSETQ. The CDR3 runs to 15 residues. The DNA for the CDR3 is TGCGCCAGCAGTATTGACAGGGTCAATCCCCACGAGCAGTACTTC. It translates to CASSIDRVNPHEQYF.

This clone was counted once. This chain joins TRBV13 and TRBJ2-5; 10 bases map to TRBD2. The CDR3 covers 16 residues. Germline values: CDR1 PRHDT, CDR2 FYEKMQ (reference sequence). V was pared by 0 bases and J by 2 bases, with 3 bases of the junction left unmatched. CDR3 bases: TGTGCCAGCAGCTTAGGAGGACTAGCGGTACAAGAGACCCAGTACTTC. Protein product: CASSLGGLAVQETQYF.

This chain connects TRBV27 to TRBJ2-1; D might be TRBD2 (6 bases). Germline lookup yields CDR1 MNHEY and CDR2 SMNVEV (reference sequence). Trimming left V 5 bases short and J 3 bases short, with 14 bases between. The CDR3 runs 15 residues. The CDR3 DNA reads as TGTGCCAGCAGTCCGGGGGACTGGGACTACAATGAGCAGTTCTTC. Amino acids: CASSPGDWDYNEQFF.

The chain recombines TRBV5-4 with TRBJ1-3; TRBD1 matches 8 bases. The CDR3 extends over 15 amino acids. From germline, CDR1 is SGHNT and CDR2 YYREEE (reference sequence). V was clipped by 3 bases and J by 2 bases; unmatched bases: 4. The CDR3 nucleotides read TGTGCCAGCAGCTGGGACAGGTCGCCTGGAAACACCATATATTTT. As protein: CASSWDRSPGNTIYF.

In DNA, the CDR3 is TGTGCCAGCAGCCCTAGCGGGAGGGGAAGCTACGAGCAGTACTTC. Translation: CASSPSGRGSYEQYF. The J gene is TRBJ2-7, the V gene TRBV9; TRBD2 matches 12 bases. This CDR3 spans 15 amino acids. Germline V gene lookup returns CDR1 SGDLS and CDR2 YYNGEE. After removal of 4 bases from V and 3 bases from J, the junction contained 5 bases not matched to a gene.

Comment on this clone: Other DNA sequences of this sample code for an identical CDR3. The chain joins TRBV27 to TRBJ1-2; weak D call: TRBD1 (6 bases). This CDR3 is built from 14 residues. The V and J ends lost 0 bases and 5 bases respectively, with 10 bases between them. The germline V gene encodes CDR1 MNHEY and CDR2 SMNVEV (reference sequence). The CDR3 sequence: CASSLSGTPYGYTF. CDR3 bases: TGTGCCAGCAGTTTATCAGGGACACCATATGGCTACACCTTC.

This clone was counted a few times. This specimen includes other DNA sequences encoding the same CDR3. This rearrangement joins TRBV27 to TRBJ1-1, with D possibly matching TRBD1 (5 bases). The ends were cut back, 5 bases at V and 4 bases at J, with 11 bases in the middle. CDR1 MNHEY and CDR2 SMNVEV come from the germline V gene (reference sequence). The CDR3 has 13 residues. The CDR3 DNA is TGTGCCAGCAGTGCACGGCAGGGCACTGAAGCTTTCTTT. Its protein is CASSARQGTEAFF.

This chain links TRBV27 with TRBJ2-5; possibly TRBD2 for D (6 bases). Trimming pared 0 bases from V and 1 base from J, leaving 12 bases between. The germline V gene has CDR1 MNHEY and CDR2 SMNVEV (reference sequence). The CDR3 length is 16 residues. The CDR3 loop is CASSLSPAGFQETQYF. DNA of the CDR3: TGTGCCAGCAGTTTATCCCCCGCGGGGTTCCAAGAGACCCAGTACTTC.

This clone was recorded a few times. Other DNA sequences in the same sample also yield this CDR3. This chain uses TRBV5-4 with TRBJ2-3; D call uncertain. Trimming cost V 5 bases and J 6 bases, with 13 bases left between them. CDR1 is SGHNT, CDR2 YYREEE, per germline (reference sequence). CDR3 length: 13 residues. CDR3 in amino acids: CASSSEPTDTQYF. CDR3 in DNA: TGTGCCAGCAGTTCGGAGCCTACGGATACGCAGTATTTT.

In the case of this clone: Other DNA variants within this sample encode the same CDR3. CDR3 region: CASSLAGVGTEAFF. As DNA, the CDR3 is TGTGCCAGCAGCCTCGCAGGGGTTGGCACTGAAGCTTTCTTT. The rearrangement links TRBV28 to TRBJ1-1; possibly TRBD1 for D (6 bases). The length of the CDR3 is 14 residues. Trimming shortened V by 6 bases and J by 4 bases, and 15 bases separated the two germline ends. From germline, CDR1 is MDHEN and CDR2 SYDVKM. Filled out from reference TRBV28 and TRBJ1-1, the complete variable domain reads DVKVTQSSRYLVKRTGEKVFLECVQDMDHENMFWYRQDPGLGLRLIYFSYDVKMKEKGDIPEGYSVSREKKERFSLILESASTNQTSMYLCASSLAGVGTEAFFGQGTRLTVV.

The chain combines TRBV29-1 with TRBJ2-1; no clear D gene. Germline values: CDR1 SQVTM, CDR2 ANQGSEA. CDR3 length: 13 residues. Trimming took 5 bases from V and 0 from J, leaving 8 bases between them. CDR3 loop: CSVTAASYNEQFF. CDR3 bases: TGCAGCGTTACGGCTGCCTCCTACAATGAGCAGTTCTTC.

J is TRBJ1-2 and V is TRBV7-9; 7 bases map to TRBD1. Germline values: CDR1 SEHNR, CDR2 FQNEAQ (reference sequence). The CDR3 is 19 amino acids. The V gene end was trimmed by 1 base and the J gene end by 6 bases; junction bases not matched to a gene: 20. CDR3 sequence: CASSLELPPPDRPAHGYTF. The CDR3 DNA is TGTGCCAGCAGCTTAGAACTTCCCCCTCCGGACAGGCCAGCGCATGGCTACACCTTC.

This chain connects TRBV5-1 to TRBJ1-1; D unresolved. Trimming left V 6 bases short and J 3 bases short, with 15 bases between. This CDR3 contains 14 residues. CDR1 and CDR2 (germline): SGHRS, YFSETQ. The CDR3 protein is CASKRVGGDTEAFF. The CDR3 region has the DNA TGCGCCAGCAAGAGGGTGGGCGGCGACACTGAAGCTTTCTTT.

The chain combines TRBV11-2 with TRBJ1-2, with D hard to call. CDR1 SGHAT and CDR2 FQNNGV come from the germline V gene. The V end was cut by 4 bases, the J end by 5 bases, with 11 bases between. The CDR3 contains 13 residues. The CDR3 sequence is CASSSKISYGYTF. The CDR3 region has the DNA TGTGCCAGCAGCTCAAAGATTTCATATGGCTACACCTTC.

The chain employs TRBV27 and TRBJ2-3, with 7 bases identical to TRBD1. Trimming took 6 bases from V and 0 from J; bases not matched to a gene: 3. This CDR3 has 14 amino acids. Germline CDR1 MNHEY, CDR2 SMNVEV (reference sequence). This chain's CDR3 is CASRGQPSTDTQYF. The CDR3 nucleotides are TGTGCCAGCAGGGGACAGCCTAGCACAGATACGCAGTATTTT.

This chain connects TRBV28 to TRBJ2-1; D gene uncertain. From germline, CDR1 is MDHEN and CDR2 SYDVKM. The CDR3 runs 13 residues. Trimming stripped 1 base from V and 9 bases from J, with 10 bases between. CDR3 region: CASSLSSFVEQFF. In DNA, the CDR3 is TGTGCCAGCAGTTTATCTAGTTTTGTTGAGCAGTTCTTC.

The chain links TRBV20-1 to TRBJ2-1; D gene ambiguous. Germline CDR1 is DFQATT and CDR2 is SNEGSKA (reference sequence). The V end was cut by 4 bases, the J end by 15 bases, with 16 bases between. This CDR3 has 11 residues. CDR3 nucleotide sequence: TGCAGTGCTACCACCCCAACGTTACGGTTCTTC. This codes for CSATTPTLRFF.

V and J are TRBV9 and TRBJ2-1; 7 bases fit TRBD2. CDR3 length equals 14 residues. V dropped 4 bases and J dropped 0; count of bases not matched to a gene: 1. The germline V gene encodes CDR1 SGDLS and CDR2 YYNGEE. The CDR3 loop reads CASSLAVSYNEQFF. The CDR3 DNA reads as TGTGCCAGCAGCCTAGCGGTCTCCTACAATGAGCAGTTCTTC.